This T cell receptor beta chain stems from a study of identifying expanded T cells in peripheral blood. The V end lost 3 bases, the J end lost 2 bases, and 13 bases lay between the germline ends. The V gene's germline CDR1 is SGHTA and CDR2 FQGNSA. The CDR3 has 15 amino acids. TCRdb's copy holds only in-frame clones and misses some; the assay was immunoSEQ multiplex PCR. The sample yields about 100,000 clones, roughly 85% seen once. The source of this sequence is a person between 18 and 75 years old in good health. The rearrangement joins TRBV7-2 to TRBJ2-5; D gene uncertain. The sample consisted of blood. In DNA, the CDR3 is TGTGCCAGCAGCTTTCTAGGATTCCCACAAGAGACCCAGTACTTC. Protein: CASSFLGFPQETQYF.